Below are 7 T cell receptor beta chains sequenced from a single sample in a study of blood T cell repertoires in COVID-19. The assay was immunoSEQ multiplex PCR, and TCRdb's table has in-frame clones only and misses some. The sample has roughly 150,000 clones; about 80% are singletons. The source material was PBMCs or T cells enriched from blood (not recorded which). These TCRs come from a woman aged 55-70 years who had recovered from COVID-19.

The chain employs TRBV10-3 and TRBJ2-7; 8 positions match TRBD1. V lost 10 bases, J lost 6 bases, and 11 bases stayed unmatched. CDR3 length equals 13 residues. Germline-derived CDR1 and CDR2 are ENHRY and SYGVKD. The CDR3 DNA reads TGTGCCAGCCGCGGTAATACAGGGGGCGAGCAGTACTTC. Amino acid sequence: CASRGNTGGEQYF.

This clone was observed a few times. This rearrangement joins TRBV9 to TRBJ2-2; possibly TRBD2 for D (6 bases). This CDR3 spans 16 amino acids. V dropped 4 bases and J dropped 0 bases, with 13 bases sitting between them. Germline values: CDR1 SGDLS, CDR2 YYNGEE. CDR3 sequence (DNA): TGTGCCAGCAGCCTCCCGTCGGGGGCGAACACCGGGGAGCTGTTTTTT. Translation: CASSLPSGANTGELFF.

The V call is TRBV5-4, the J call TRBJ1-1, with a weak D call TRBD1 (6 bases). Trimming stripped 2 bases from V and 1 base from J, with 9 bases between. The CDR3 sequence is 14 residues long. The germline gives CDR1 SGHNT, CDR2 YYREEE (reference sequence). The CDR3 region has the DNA TGTGCCAGCAGCTTCTTGGACAGGAACACTGAAGCTTTCTTT. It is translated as CASSFLDRNTEAFF.

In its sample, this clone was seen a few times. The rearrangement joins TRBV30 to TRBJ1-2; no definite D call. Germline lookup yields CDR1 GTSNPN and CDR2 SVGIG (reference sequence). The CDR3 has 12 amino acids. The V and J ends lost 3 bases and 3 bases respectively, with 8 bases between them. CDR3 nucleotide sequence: TGTGCCTGGAGAGGAGGAGACTATGGCTACACCTTC. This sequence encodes CAWRGGDYGYTF. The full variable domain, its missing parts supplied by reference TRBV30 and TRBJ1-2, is SQTIHQWPATLVQPVGSPLSLECTVEGTSNPNLYWYRQAAGRGLQLLFYSVGIGQISSEVPQNLSASRPQDRQFILSSKKLLLSDSGFYLCAWRGGDYGYTFGSGTRLTVV.

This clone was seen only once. Here the CDR3 DNA reads TGTGCCAGCAGCCCTCGTCGGGGGACAGATTACTACGAGCAGTACTTC. It is translated as CASSPRRGTDYYEQYF. The chain employs TRBV3-1 (or the pseudogene TRBV3-2) and TRBJ2-7, with a possible D match to TRBD1 (7 bases). The germline gives CDR1 LGHDT, CDR2 YNNKEL (reference sequence). This CDR3 has 16 amino acids. V dropped 4 bases and J dropped 3 bases, with 19 bases sitting between them.

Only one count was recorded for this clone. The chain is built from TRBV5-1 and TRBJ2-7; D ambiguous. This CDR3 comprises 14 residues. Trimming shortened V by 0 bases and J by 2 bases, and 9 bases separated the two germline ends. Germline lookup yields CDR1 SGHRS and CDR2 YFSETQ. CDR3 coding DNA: TGCGCCAGCAGCTTGGAACAGCCTACCTACGAGCAGTACTTC. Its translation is CASSLEQPTYEQYF.

The CDR3 coding sequence is TGTGCCAGCAGTGAAGGATTAGCGGGGGGAAACAATGAGCAGTTCTTC. This encodes CASSEGLAGGNNEQFF. The chain employs TRBV2 and TRBJ2-1, with 10 bases fitting TRBD2. This CDR3 spans 16 amino acids. Looked up from germline, CDR1 is SNHLY and CDR2 is FYNNEI. V was clipped by 1 base and J by 5 bases; unmatched bases: 5.